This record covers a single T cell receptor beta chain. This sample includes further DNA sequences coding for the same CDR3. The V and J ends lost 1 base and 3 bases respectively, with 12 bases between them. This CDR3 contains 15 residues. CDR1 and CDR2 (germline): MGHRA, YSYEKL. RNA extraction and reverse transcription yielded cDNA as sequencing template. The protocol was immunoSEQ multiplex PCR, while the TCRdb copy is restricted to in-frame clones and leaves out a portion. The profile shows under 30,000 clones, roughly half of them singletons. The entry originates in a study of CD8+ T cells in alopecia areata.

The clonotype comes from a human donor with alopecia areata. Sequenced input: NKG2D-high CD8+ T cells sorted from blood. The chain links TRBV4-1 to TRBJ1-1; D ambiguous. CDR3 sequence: CASSQVDLHDTEAFF. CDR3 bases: TGCGCCAGCAGCCAAGTTGATTTACATGACACTGAAGCTTTCTTT.